These 7 T cell receptor beta chains were sequenced from one sample in a study of blood T cell repertoires in COVID-19. The repertoire was sequenced with immunoSEQ multiplex PCR; TCRdb's copy has only in-frame clones and lacks some. The profile shows 190,000 or so clones, 90% of them singletons. The sequenced sample was peripheral blood. These receptors all stem from a man in his fifties with acute or convalescent COVID-19.

This sequence joins TRBV9 and TRBJ2-3; maybe TRBD1 (6 bases). The CDR3 runs 15 residues. Germline V gene data show CDR1 as SGDLS and CDR2 as YYNGEE. The ends were cut back, 3 bases at V and 3 bases at J, with 14 bases in the middle. CDR3 DNA sequence: TGTGCCAGCAGCGACCGACGAGGACAGACAGATACGCAGTATTTT. Its protein is CASSDRRGQTDTQYF.

As concerns this clone: At the DNA level, this CDR3 is encoded by other sequences in the same sample as well. The chain carries TRBV5-1 and TRBJ2-2; 10 bases match TRBD2. This CDR3 region has 16 residues. Germline V gives CDR1 SGHRS, CDR2 YFSETQ. Trimming took 0 bases from V and 2 from J; bases not matched to a gene: 1. This CDR3 reads CASSLGTSGNTGELFF. CDR3 nucleotides: TGCGCCAGCAGCTTGGGGACTAGCGGCAACACCGGGGAGCTGTTTTTT. Drawing the rest from reference TRBV5-1 and TRBJ2-2, the complete variable domain is KAGVTQTPRYLIKTRGQQVTLSCSPISGHRSVSWYQQTPGQGLQFLFEYFSETQRNKGNFPGRFSGRQFSNSRSEMNVSTLELGDSALYLCASSLGTSGNTGELFFGEGSRLTVL.

The chain uses TRBV9 and TRBJ2-2; 12 bases are shared with TRBD1. Germline trimming cut 2 bases from V and 6 bases from J; bases unmatched to any gene: 5. CDR1 and CDR2 (germline): SGDLS, YYNGEE. The CDR3 runs to 16 residues. The CDR3 DNA follows: TGTGCCAGCAGCGTTGACGGGACAGGGGGCGCCGGGGAGCTGTTTTTT. Its protein is CASSVDGTGGAGELFF.

In its sample, this clone was seen a few times. This rearrangement joins TRBV19 to TRBJ2-7; D is undetermined. The CDR3 length is 13 residues. V lost 5 bases and J 3 bases, leaving 11 bases between the germline ends. Germline-derived CDR1 and CDR2 are LNHDA and SQIVND (reference sequence). The CDR3 loop reads CASSVGLLYEQYV. For the CDR3, the DNA is TGTGCCAGTAGTGTAGGGTTACTCTACGAGCAGTACGTC.

Concerning this clone: The junction and the germline gene differ at one end; a read error may be behind it. The V and J genes are TRBV7-8 and TRBJ1-1, with D perhaps TRBD1 (5 bases). CDR1 is SGHVS, CDR2 FQNEAQ, per germline. The length of the CDR3 is 15 residues. The CDR3 nucleotides read TGTGCCAGCAGTTTAGGGGCCCTAGCGAGAACTGAAGCTTTCTTT. It encodes CASSLGALARTEAFF.

The chain is built from TRBV7-3 and TRBJ2-5, with a possible D match to TRBD1 (6 bases). The germline V gene has CDR1 SGHTA and CDR2 FQGTGA. The V end lost 4 bases, the J end lost 5 bases, and 17 bases lay between the germline ends. The CDR3 has 15 amino acids. The CDR3 region is CASSYVHSQGETQYF. The DNA of the CDR3 is TGTGCCAGCAGCTATGTACATAGTCAGGGGGAGACCCAGTACTTC.

V gene TRBV6-5 combines with J gene TRBJ1-2; 9 bases are a match to TRBD1. Germline CDR1 and CDR2: MNHEY and SVGAGI. This CDR3 comprises 15 residues. The V gene end was trimmed by 5 bases and the J gene end by 2 bases; junction bases not matched to a gene: 6. The DNA for the CDR3 is TGTGCCAGCAGTCAACGGGACAGGGTCAACTATGGCTACACCTTC. It is translated as CASSQRDRVNYGYTF.